This record looks at one T cell receptor (beta chain) sequence and its context. One junction end does not reproduce the germline sequence, and a read error may be involved. Different DNA sequences within this sample yield the same CDR3. Profiled with immunoSEQ multiplex PCR; TCRdb holds only in-frame clones, not every one. The sample comprises 550,000 to 800,000 clones, roughly 88% of which are singletons, and around 0.0094% rests with the top ten. This sample stems from a study of shared T cell receptors in the human thymus. Germline assignment: CDR1 GTSNPN and CDR2 SVGIG (reference sequence). The length of the CDR3 is 16 residues. These same records also appear under a second study, on human thymus T cells.

Sequencing was performed on thymocytes. The origin of this receptor is a girl in the first two years of life with a congenital heart defect. The chain uses TRBV30 and TRBJ1-6, with a possible D match to TRBD1 (5 bases). CDR3 protein: CAWSVRRSGFNSPLHF. The DNA of the CDR3 is TGTGCCTGGAGTGTACGACGCTCAGGGTTTAATTCCCCCCTCCACTTT. The full variable domain, with the rest looked up from reference TRBV30 and TRBJ1-6, is SQTIHQWPATLVQPVGSPLSLECTVEGTSNPNLYWYRQAAGRGLQLLFYSVGIGQISSEVPQNLSASRPQDRQFILSSKKLLLSDSGFYLCAWSVRRSGFNSPLHFGNGTRLTVT.